This record covers a single T cell receptor (beta chain). These data come from a study of T cells after yellow fever vaccination. One entry per CDR3 protein, called by TCRdb with MiXCR from the 5' RACE reads. The data contain about 630,000 distinct CDR3 sequences, about 12% of them seen just once; the ten biggest clones take up 14% to 15%. From germline, CDR1 is DFQATT and CDR2 SNEGSKA (reference sequence). V lost 0 bases to trimming and J lost 0 bases, with 9 bases between them. This CDR3 comprises 14 residues. This TCR was sampled from a young man who received the YFV17D yellow fever vaccine. This specimen consisted of PBMCs, obtained on the day of the yellow fever booster vaccination. The chain is built from TRBV20-1 and TRBJ2-7, with D perhaps TRBD2 (6 bases). CDR3 residues: CSARDTSSSYEQYF. The CDR3 coding sequence is TGCAGTGCTAGAGATACTAGCAGCTCCTACGAGCAGTACTTC.